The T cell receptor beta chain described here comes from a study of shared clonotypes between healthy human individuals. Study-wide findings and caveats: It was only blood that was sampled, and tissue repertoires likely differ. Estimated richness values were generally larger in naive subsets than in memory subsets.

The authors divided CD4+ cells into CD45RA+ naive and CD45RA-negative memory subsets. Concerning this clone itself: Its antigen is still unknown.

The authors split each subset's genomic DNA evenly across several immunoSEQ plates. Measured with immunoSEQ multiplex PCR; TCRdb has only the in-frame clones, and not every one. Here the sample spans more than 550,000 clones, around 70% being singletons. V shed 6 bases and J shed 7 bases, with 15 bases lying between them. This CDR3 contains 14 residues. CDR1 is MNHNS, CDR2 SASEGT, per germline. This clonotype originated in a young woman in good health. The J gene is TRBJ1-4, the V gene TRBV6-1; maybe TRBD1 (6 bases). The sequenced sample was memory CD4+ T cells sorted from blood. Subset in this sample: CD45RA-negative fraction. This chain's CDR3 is CASREQGWTEKLFF. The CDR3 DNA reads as TGTGCCAGCAGAGAACAGGGATGGACTGAAAAACTGTTTTTT.